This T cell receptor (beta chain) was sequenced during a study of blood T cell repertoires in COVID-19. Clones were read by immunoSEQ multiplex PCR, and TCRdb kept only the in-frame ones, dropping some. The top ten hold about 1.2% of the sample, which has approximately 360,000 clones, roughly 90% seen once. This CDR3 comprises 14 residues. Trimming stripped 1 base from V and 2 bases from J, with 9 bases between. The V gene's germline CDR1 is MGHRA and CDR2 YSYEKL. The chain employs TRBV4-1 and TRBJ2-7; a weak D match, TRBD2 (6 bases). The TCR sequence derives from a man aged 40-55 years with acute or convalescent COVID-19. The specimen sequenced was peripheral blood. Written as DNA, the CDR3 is TGCGCCAGCAGCCAAGTGGAGGGGCCCTACGAGCAGTACTTC. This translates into CASSQVEGPYEQYF.